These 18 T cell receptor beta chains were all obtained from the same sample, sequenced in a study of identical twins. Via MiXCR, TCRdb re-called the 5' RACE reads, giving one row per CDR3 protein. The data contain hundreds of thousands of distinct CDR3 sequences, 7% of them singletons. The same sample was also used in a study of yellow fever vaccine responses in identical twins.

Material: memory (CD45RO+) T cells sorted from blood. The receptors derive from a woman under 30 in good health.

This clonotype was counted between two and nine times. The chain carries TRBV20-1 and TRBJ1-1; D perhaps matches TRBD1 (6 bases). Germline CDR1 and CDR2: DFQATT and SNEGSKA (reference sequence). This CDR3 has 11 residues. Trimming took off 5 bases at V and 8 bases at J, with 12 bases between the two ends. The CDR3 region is CSAGRTAEAFF. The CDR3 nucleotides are TGCAGTGCTGGCCGGACAGCCGAAGCTTTCTTT.

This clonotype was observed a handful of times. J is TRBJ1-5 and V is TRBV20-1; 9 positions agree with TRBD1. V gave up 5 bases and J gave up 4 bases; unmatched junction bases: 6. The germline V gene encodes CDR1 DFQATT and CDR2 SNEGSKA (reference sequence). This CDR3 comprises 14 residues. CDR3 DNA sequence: TGCAGTGCTGGGACAGGGCAGAATAATCAGCCCCAGCATTTT. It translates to CSAGTGQNNQPQHF.

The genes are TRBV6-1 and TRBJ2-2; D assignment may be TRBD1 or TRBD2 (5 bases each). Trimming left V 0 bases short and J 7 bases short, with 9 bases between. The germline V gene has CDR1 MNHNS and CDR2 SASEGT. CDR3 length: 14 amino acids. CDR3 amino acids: CASSEAWGIGELFF. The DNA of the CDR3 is TGTGCCAGCAGTGAAGCGTGGGGGATCGGGGAGCTGTTTTTT.

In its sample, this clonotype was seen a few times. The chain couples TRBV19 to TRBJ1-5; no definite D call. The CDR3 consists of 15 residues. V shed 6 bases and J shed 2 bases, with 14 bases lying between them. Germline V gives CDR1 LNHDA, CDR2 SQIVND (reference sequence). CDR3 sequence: CASRIRVVGNQPQHF. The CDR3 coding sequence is TGTGCCAGTAGAATTAGGGTAGTTGGCAATCAGCCCCAGCATTTT.

CDR3 nucleotide sequence: TGTGCCAGCAGTTTGTCTGGGTCTTATAACACTGAAGCTTTCTTT. Its translation is CASSLSGSYNTEAFF. This chain uses TRBV6-5 with TRBJ1-1; D is undetermined. The CDR3 is 15 amino acids. Trimming removed 4 bases at V and 2 bases at J, with 14 bases between. Germline-derived CDR1 and CDR2 are MNHEY and SVGAGI.

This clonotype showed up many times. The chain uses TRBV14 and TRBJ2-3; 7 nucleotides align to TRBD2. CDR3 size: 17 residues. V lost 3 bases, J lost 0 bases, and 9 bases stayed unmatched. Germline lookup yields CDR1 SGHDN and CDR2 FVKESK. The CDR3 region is CASSHLGGNPSTDTQYF. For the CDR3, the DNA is TGTGCCAGCAGCCACTTGGGGGGGAACCCTAGCACAGATACGCAGTATTTT.

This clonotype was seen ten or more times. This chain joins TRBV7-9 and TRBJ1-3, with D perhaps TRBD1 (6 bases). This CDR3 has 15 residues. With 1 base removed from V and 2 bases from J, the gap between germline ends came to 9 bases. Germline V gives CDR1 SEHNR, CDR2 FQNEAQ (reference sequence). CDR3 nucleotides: TGTGCCAGCAGCTTAGGGGGGCAGGCTGGAAACACCATATATTTT. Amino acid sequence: CASSLGGQAGNTIYF.

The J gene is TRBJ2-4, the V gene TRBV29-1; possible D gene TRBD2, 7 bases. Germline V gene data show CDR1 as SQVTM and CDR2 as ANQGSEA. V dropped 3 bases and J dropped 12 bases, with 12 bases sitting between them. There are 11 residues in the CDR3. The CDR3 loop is CSVEGGAGQYF. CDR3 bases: TGCAGCGTTGAGGGGGGGGCCGGTCAGTACTTC.

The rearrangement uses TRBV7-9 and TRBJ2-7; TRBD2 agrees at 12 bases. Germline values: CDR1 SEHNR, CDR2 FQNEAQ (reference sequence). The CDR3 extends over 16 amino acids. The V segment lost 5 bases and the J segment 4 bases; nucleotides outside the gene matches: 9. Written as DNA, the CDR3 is TGTGCCAGCAGCCCCCGACTAGCGGGAGTTCCGTACGAGCAGTACTTC. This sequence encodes CASSPRLAGVPYEQYF.

The chain's CDR3 is CASSVGPSLSTDTQYF. Here the CDR3 DNA reads TGTGCCAGCAGCGTAGGACCCAGCCTTAGCACAGATACGCAGTATTTT. The rearrangement links TRBV9 to TRBJ2-3; no clear D. This CDR3 is built from 16 residues. V shed 0 bases and J shed 0 bases, with 11 bases lying between them. Germline V gene data show CDR1 as SGDLS and CDR2 as YYNGEE.

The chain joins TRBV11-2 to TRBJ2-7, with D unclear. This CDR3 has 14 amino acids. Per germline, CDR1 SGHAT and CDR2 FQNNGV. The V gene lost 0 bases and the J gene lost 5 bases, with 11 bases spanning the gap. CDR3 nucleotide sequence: TGTGCCAGCAGCTTAGACCTTGGAGTCCACGAGCAGTACTTC. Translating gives CASSLDLGVHEQYF.

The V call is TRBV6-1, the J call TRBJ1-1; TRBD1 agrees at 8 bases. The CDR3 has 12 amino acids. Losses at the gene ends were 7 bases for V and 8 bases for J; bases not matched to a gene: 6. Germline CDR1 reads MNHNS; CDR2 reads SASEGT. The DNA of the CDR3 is TGTGCCAGCAACCAGGACAGGGCGGAAGCTTTCTTT. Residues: CASNQDRAEAFF.

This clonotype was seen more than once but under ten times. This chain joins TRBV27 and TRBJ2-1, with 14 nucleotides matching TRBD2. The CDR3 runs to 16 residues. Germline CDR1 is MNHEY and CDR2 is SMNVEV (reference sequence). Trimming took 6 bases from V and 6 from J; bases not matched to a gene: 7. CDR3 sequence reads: CASSPTSGRAVNEQFF. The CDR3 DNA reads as TGTGCCAGCAGCCCGACTAGCGGGAGGGCCGTCAATGAGCAGTTCTTC.

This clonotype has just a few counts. The CDR3: CASSQGPGGEGNEQFF. CDR3 bases: TGTGCCAGCAGCCAGGGCCCCGGCGGGGAAGGGAATGAGCAGTTCTTC. The gene calls are TRBV4-2 and TRBJ2-1; possible D gene TRBD2, 6 bases. The germline V gene has CDR1 LGHNA and CDR2 YNFKEQ. CDR3 length: 16 amino acids. The V gene lost 3 bases and the J gene lost 7 bases, with 19 bases spanning the gap.

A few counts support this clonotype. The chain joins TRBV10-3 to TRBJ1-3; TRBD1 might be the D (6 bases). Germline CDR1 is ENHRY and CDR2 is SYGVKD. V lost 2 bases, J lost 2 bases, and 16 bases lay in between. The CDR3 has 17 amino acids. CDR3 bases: TGTGCCATCAGTGAGCCGGGACACGGAGGCCCTGGAAACACCATATATTTT. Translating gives CAISEPGHGGPGNTIYF.

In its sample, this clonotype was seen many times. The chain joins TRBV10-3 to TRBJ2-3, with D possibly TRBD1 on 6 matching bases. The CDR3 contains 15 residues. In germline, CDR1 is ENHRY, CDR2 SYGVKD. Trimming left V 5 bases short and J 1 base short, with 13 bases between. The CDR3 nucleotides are TGTGCCATCAGTCGCACACAGGGTGGCACAGATACGCAGTATTTT. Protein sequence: CAISRTQGGTDTQYF.

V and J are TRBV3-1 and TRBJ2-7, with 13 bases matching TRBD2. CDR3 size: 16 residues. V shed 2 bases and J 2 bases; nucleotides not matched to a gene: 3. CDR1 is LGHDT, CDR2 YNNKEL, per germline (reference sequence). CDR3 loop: CASSQITSGRAYEQYF. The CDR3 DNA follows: TGTGCCAGCAGCCAAATTACTAGCGGGAGGGCCTACGAGCAGTACTTC.

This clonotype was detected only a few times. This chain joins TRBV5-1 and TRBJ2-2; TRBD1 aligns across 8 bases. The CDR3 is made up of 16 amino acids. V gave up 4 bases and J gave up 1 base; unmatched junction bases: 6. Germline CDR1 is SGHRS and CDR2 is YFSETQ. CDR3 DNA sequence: TGCGCCAGCAGCACCGGGACAGGTGGGAACACCGGGGAGCTGTTTTTT. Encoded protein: CASSTGTGGNTGELFF.